The 28 T cell receptor beta chains given below trace back to one sample, sequenced in a study of tumor and adjacent non-tumor tissue in lung cancer. The library came from three nested PCR rounds adapted from ARM-PCR protocols. TCRdb analysed the multiplex PCR reads with MiXCR anew, one entry per CDR3 protein. Of 200,000 to 250,000 distinct CDR3 sequences detected, around 70% appear once; the ten largest clones hold about 25%. The template was RNA from unsorted bulk tissue. Material: lung tumor tissue. The receptors stem from a man between 60 and 75 years old with non-small cell lung cancer.

As to this clonotype: It may be a read error: a sequence one base away is much more abundant. V gene TRBV20-1 combines with J gene TRBJ2-3; the match to TRBD1 covers 8 bases. The CDR3 contains 15 residues. Germline CDR1 DFQATT, CDR2 SNEGSKA (reference sequence). DNA of the CDR3: TGCAGTGCTAGGGGACAGGAGATACTCACAGATACGCAGTTTTTT. Protein: CSARGQEILTDTQFF.

The chain is built from TRBV5-1 and TRBJ1-6, with a tentative D call TRBD1 (6 bases). Germline lookup yields CDR1 SGHRS and CDR2 YFSETQ. This CDR3 comprises 15 residues. Trimming removed 0 bases from V and 10 bases from J, with 14 bases in between. The DNA for the CDR3 is TGCGCCAGCAGCTTGGAGGAGACAGGTGGATCACCCCTCCACTTT. It encodes CASSLEETGGSPLHF.

This chain uses TRBV6-1 with TRBJ1-6; D unclear. The CDR3 consists of 14 residues. Trimming removed 10 bases from V and 10 bases from J, with 20 bases in between. CDR1 and CDR2 (germline): MNHNS, SASEGT. CDR3 coding DNA: TGTGCCAACTGGGGAGGTGCGGCTCACTCACCCCTCCACTTT. As protein: CANWGGAAHSPLHF.

Concerning this clonotype itself: At one end, the junction sequence differs from germline, possibly due to a read error. J is TRBJ1-5 and V is TRBV12-3 or TRBV12-4; 7 nucleotides line up with TRBD1. The CDR3 runs 15 residues. CDR3 bases: TGTGCCAGCAGTATAAACAGGGGTAGCAAACAGCCCCAGCATTTT. This translates into CASSINRGSKQPQHF.

The CDR3, as DNA: TGTGCCAGCAGTGAAGTGGGTAATGAGCAGTTCTTC. Protein product: CASSEVGNEQFF. The genes are TRBV6-1 and TRBJ2-1; D ambiguous. The CDR3 covers 12 residues. V was shortened by 1 base and J by 7 bases, with 5 bases between the two germline ends. CDR1 and CDR2 from the germline V gene are MNHNS and SASEGT.

With respect to this clonotype: One junction end does not reproduce the germline sequence, and a read error may be involved. This sequence joins TRBV12-3 or TRBV12-4 and TRBJ2-5, with D maybe TRBD2 (5 bases). CDR3 length equals 13 residues. In nucleotides, the CDR3 is TGTGCCAGCTGTTTAAGACCAGCGGAGACCCAGAACTTC. It is translated as CASCLRPAETQNF.

This rearrangement joins TRBV20-1 to TRBJ2-3; TRBD2 is a possible D gene (6 bases). V lost 6 bases and J lost 2, with 15 bases in between. Germline V gene sequence: CDR1 DFQATT, CDR2 SNEGSKA (reference sequence). CDR3 length: 14 amino acids. The CDR3 protein is CSANSGLLTDTQYF. The DNA of the CDR3 is TGCAGTGCCAACAGCGGGTTGCTCACAGATACGCAGTATTTT.

About this clonotype itself: Mismatch with germline at one junction end may stem from a read error. The V and J genes are TRBV12-5 and TRBJ2-6, with D perhaps TRBD1 or TRBD2 (6 bases each). The CDR3 runs 18 residues. Germline CDR1 and CDR2: LGHNT and FRNRAP. The CDR3, as DNA: TGTGCTAGTGGTTTCTTCTTGGGGGGCGCAGGTGGGGCCAACGACCTGACTTTC. It codes for CASGFFLGGAGGANDLTF.

A remark on this clonotype: The junction departs from the called germline gene at one end, perhaps through a read error. The chain combines TRBV24-1 with TRBJ2-7, with 11 bases lining up with TRBD2. CDR1 KGHDR and CDR2 SFDVKD come from the germline V gene. CDR3 length equals 16 residues. The CDR3 loop reads CVTSDTEASGRYEQYF. CDR3 nucleotides: TGTGTCACCAGTGATACTGAGGCTAGCGGGAGGTACGAGCAGTACTTC.

The chain couples TRBV6-5 to TRBJ2-2; 12 bases map to TRBD2. The CDR3 is made up of 17 amino acids. CDR1 and CDR2 from the germline V gene are MNHEY and SVGAGI. V shed 6 bases, J shed 5 bases, and the junction held 10 bases outside the gene matches. Written as DNA, the CDR3 is TGTGCCAGCAGCGCTCCCGGGACTAGCGGGCGAACCGGGGAGCTGTTTTTT. Protein product: CASSAPGTSGRTGELFF.

Comments on this clonotype: This may come from a read error, since a much larger clone is one base off. This chain uses TRBV5-5 with TRBJ2-3; D possibly corresponds to TRBD2 (5 bases). Germline lookup yields CDR1 SGHKS and CDR2 YYEKEE (reference sequence). CDR3 size: 15 residues. In DNA, the CDR3 is TGTGCCAGCAGCCCAAGGGCGGCTAGCATAGATACGCAGTATTTT. Translated, it gives CASSPRAASIDTQYF.

Concerning this clonotype: A much bigger clone sits one base away, suggesting this may be a read error. V is TRBV10-2 and J is TRBJ2-7, with D maybe TRBD2 (6 bases). Germline V gives CDR1 WSHSY, CDR2 SAAADI. V lost 10 bases and J 1 base, leaving 14 bases between the germline ends. The CDR3 length is 13 residues. The CDR3 DNA sequence: TGCGCCAACAGAGGACTATTTTCCTACGAGCAGTACTTC. It codes for CANRGLFSYEQYF.

The V and J genes are TRBV5-6 and TRBJ1-2, with D uncertain. The CDR3 runs 13 residues. V was pared by 4 bases and J by 1 base, with 8 bases between. The germline gives CDR1 SGHDT, CDR2 YYEEEE. The chain's CDR3 is CASSQGGNYGYTF. CDR3 DNA: TGTGCCAGCAGCCAAGGCGGTAACTATGGCTACACCTTC.

This clonotype was detected only once. One end of the junction fails to match germline, which may point to a read error. V is TRBV20-1 and J is TRBJ2-7; 10 nucleotides line up with TRBD2. This CDR3 spans 14 amino acids. The germline V gene encodes CDR1 DFQATT and CDR2 SNEGSKA (reference sequence). CDR3 coding DNA: TGTAATGCTCCCCCTAGCGGGAGCTCCTACGAGCAGTATTTC. As protein: CNAPPSGSSYEQYF.

As to this clonotype: At one end, the junction sequence differs from germline, possibly due to a read error. This sequence joins TRBV20-1 and TRBJ2-3; 8 bases map to TRBD1. Germline lookup yields CDR1 DFQATT and CDR2 SNEGSKA (reference sequence). This CDR3 comprises 15 residues. The CDR3 bases are TGCACTGCTAGAGATCCCAGGGGGCGGACAGATACGCAGTATTTT. It codes for CTARDPRGRTDTQYF.

A note on this clonotype: The conserved final phenylalanine or tryptophan is absent from the CDR3, which likely points to a read error. It is unclear where the CDR3 begins or ends on the DNA, so no DNA is shown, and the CDR3 is as TCRdb lists it. The chain employs TRBV6-5 and TRBJ2-7; the table's D call TRBD2 went unverified against the DNA. Germline V gene lookup returns CDR1 MNHEY and CDR2 SVGAGI. With termini counted, the CDR3 has 14 amino acids. CDR3: CASRTPGLGNELYL.

This clonotype appeared a single time. A much bigger clone sits one base away, suggesting this may be a read error. The V call is TRBV5-1, the J call TRBJ1-3; D is uncertain. The CDR3 is made up of 15 amino acids. Trimming removed 3 bases at V and 4 bases at J, with 14 bases between. Germline CDR1 SGHRS, CDR2 YFSETQ. DNA of the CDR3: TGCGCCAGCAGCTCGGGCCAAAGTACCGGAAACACCATATATTTT. Protein sequence: CASSSGQSTGNTIYF.

Note on this clonotype: The junction shows a germline mismatch at one end, possibly a read error. V is TRBV12-3 or TRBV12-4 and J is TRBJ2-1; D is undetermined. The CDR3 has 15 amino acids. CDR3 DNA: TGTGCCACCAAAGACACAACGAGCTCCCACAATGAGCAGTTCTTC. Its translation: CATKDTTSSHNEQFF.

V gene TRBV20-1 combines with J gene TRBJ1-2, with a tentative D call TRBD1 (5 bases). Germline CDR1 reads DFQATT; CDR2 reads SNEGSKA (reference sequence). The CDR3 sequence is 13 residues long. V lost 4 bases and J lost 5, with 14 bases in between. CDR3 residues: CSAIMGLGYGYTF. CDR3 in DNA: TGCAGTGCTATTATGGGGCTAGGTTATGGCTACACCTTC.

This clonotype turned up a few times. J is TRBJ1-3 and V is TRBV12-3 or TRBV12-4; weak D call: TRBD1 (5 bases). Trimming cost V 3 bases and J 3 bases, with 9 bases left between them. The CDR3 spans 14 residues. This CDR3 is CASSLLGDGNTIYF. CDR3 nucleotide sequence: TGTGCCAGCAGTTTGCTAGGGGATGGAAACACCATATATTTT.

With regard to this clonotype: This may stem from a read error, because a much larger clone lies one nucleotide away. The chain's CDR3 is CSMSSGGPTDTQYF. CDR3 bases: TGCAGCATGTCTAGCGGGGGACCCACAGATACGCAGTATTTT. The rearrangement uses TRBV29-1 and TRBJ2-3, with TRBD2 identical over 10 bases. V was clipped by 8 bases and J by 2 bases; unmatched bases: 7. There are 14 residues in the CDR3. CDR1 and CDR2 from the germline V gene are SQVTM and ANQGSEA.

V gene TRBV14 combines with J gene TRBJ2-1; tentatively, D is TRBD1 or TRBD2 (6 bases each). V gave up 5 bases and J gave up 5 bases, with 10 bases separating them. Germline-derived CDR1 and CDR2 are SGHDN and FVKESK. CDR3 length: 13 amino acids. The CDR3 spells CASSWGADNEQFF. As DNA, the CDR3 is TGTGCCAGCAGCTGGGGGGCCGACAATGAGCAGTTCTTC.

About this clonotype itself: This clone may be a read error of a much larger clone one base away. The chain links TRBV11-3 to TRBJ2-7, with a possible D match to TRBD2 (6 bases). Germline V gives CDR1 SGHNT, CDR2 YENEEA. Trimming stripped 7 bases from V and 1 base from J, with 14 bases between. CDR3 length: 14 residues. Here the CDR3 DNA reads TGTGCCAGCACCTGGGACTGGTGGTCCTACGAGCAGTACTTC. Its protein is CASTWDWWSYEQYF.

This clonotype was detected a few times. One junction end does not reproduce the germline sequence, and a read error may be involved. The chain links TRBV29-1 to TRBJ2-1, with 10 nucleotides matching TRBD2. The CDR3 consists of 18 residues. Germline CDR1 reads SQVTM; CDR2 reads ANQGSEA. Here the CDR3 reads CSVEGGLACISSYNEHFF. The DNA for the CDR3 is TGCAGCGTTGAGGGGGGACTAGCGTGCATCAGCTCCTACAATGAGCACTTCTTC.

V is TRBV6-1 and J is TRBJ1-5; TRBD1 might be the D (5 bases). Looked up from germline, CDR1 is MNHNS and CDR2 is SASEGT. V was clipped by 11 bases and J by 3 bases, with 14 bases between them. This CDR3 spans 13 amino acids. CDR3 nucleotides: TGTGCCGGAGGTCGGGGGGACAATCAGCCCCAGCATTTT. Encoded protein: CAGGRGDNQPQHF.

V is TRBV20-1 and J is TRBJ1-1; no clear D gene. Per the germline V gene, CDR1 is DFQATT and CDR2 is SNEGSKA (reference sequence). The CDR3 consists of 12 residues. V shed 6 bases and J shed 7 bases, with 15 bases lying between them. CDR3 loop: CSALVQDGEAFF. CDR3 in DNA: TGCAGTGCCTTAGTTCAGGATGGTGAAGCTTTCTTT.

Comments on this clonotype: A much larger clonotype is one base distant, so this may be a read error. The chain links TRBV29-1 to TRBJ2-3, with D perhaps TRBD1 (6 bases). Trimming removed 8 bases at V and 7 bases at J, with 16 bases between. In germline, CDR1 is SQVTM, CDR2 ANQGSEA. The CDR3 totals 12 residues. The CDR3 DNA reads as TGCAGCCTTGCTCAACAGGGTTATACGCAGTATTTT. It yields the protein CSLAQQGYTQYF.

The chain uses TRBV6-2 or TRBV6-3 and TRBJ2-7; D uncertain. Between the trimmed V and J ends, which lost 2 bases and 4 bases, there was a span of 18 bases. Per the germline V gene, CDR1 is MNHEY and CDR2 is SVGEGT. CDR3 length: 16 amino acids. Written as DNA, the CDR3 is TGTGCCAGCAGTTACGGTCTGGCCGAGGAAGATTACGAGCAGTACTTC. This sequence encodes CASSYGLAEEDYEQYF.